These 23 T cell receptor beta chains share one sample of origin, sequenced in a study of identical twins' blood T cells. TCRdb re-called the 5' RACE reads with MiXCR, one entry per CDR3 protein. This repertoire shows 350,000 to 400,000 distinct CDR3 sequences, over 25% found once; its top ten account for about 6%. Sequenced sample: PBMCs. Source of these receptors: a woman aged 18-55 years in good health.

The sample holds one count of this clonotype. DNA for the CDR3: TGTGCCAGCACTGACAGGAGCCCTGCTCGGTCCCAGTACTTC. As protein: CASTDRSPARSQYF. This chain connects TRBV6-6 to TRBJ2-5; maybe TRBD1 (6 bases). Germline assignment: CDR1 MNHNY and CDR2 SVGAGI (reference sequence). Between the trimmed V and J ends, which lost 7 bases and 9 bases, there was a span of 21 bases. There are 14 residues in the CDR3.

CDR3 protein: CSARMGGPQHF. In DNA form, the CDR3 reads TGCAGTGCTAGGATGGGAGGGCCCCAGCATTTT. The chain couples TRBV20-1 to TRBJ1-5; D ambiguous. Germline CDR1 reads DFQATT; CDR2 reads SNEGSKA (reference sequence). The CDR3 totals 11 residues. V lost 3 bases and J 9 bases, leaving 9 bases between the germline ends.

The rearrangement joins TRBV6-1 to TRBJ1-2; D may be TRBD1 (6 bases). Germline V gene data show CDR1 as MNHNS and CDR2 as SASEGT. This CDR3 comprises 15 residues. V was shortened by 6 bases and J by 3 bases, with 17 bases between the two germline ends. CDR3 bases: TGTGCCAGCAGGGATGCGCCTTGGACAGACTATGGCTACACCTTC. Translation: CASRDAPWTDYGYTF.

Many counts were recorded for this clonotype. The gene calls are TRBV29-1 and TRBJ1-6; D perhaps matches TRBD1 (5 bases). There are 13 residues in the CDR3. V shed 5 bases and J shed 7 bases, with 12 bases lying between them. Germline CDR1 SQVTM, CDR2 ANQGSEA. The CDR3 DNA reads TGCAGCGTTAAGCAGGGTGGCAATTCACCCCTCCACTTT. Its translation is CSVKQGGNSPLHF.

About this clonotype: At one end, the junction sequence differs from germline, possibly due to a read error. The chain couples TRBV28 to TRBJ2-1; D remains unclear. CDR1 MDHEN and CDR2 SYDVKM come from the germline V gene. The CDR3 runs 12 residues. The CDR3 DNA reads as TGTGCCTGCAGTTTAATGGGTGATGAGCAGTTCTTC. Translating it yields CACSLMGDEQFF.

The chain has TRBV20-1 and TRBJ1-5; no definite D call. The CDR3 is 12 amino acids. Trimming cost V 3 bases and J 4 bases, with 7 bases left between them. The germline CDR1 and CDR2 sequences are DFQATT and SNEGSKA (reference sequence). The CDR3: CSARDLNQPQHF. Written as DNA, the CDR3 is TGCAGTGCTAGGGACTTGAATCAGCCCCAGCATTTT.

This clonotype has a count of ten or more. Written as DNA, the CDR3 is TGTGCCAGCAGCTTAGTTTACGGAGATAACACTGAAGCTTTCTTT. Translating gives CASSLVYGDNTEAFF. The J gene is TRBJ1-1, the V gene TRBV7-9; D ambiguous. This CDR3 region has 15 residues. The germline V gene encodes CDR1 SEHNR and CDR2 FQNEAQ (reference sequence). The V end was cut by 1 base, the J end by 2 bases, with 11 bases between.

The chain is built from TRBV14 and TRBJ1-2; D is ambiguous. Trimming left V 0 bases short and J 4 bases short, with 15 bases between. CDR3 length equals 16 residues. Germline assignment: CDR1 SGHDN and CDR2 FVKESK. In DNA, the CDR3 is TGTGCCAGCAGCCAAGATCCGCGTGGCAGGCCCTATGGCTACACCTTC. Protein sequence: CASSQDPRGRPYGYTF.

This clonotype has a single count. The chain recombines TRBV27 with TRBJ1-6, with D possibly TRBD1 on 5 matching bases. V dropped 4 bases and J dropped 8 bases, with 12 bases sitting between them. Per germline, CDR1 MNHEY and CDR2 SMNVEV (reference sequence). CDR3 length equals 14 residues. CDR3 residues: CASSYQGGDSPLHF. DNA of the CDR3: TGTGCCAGCAGTTATCAGGGTGGGGATTCACCCCTCCACTTT.

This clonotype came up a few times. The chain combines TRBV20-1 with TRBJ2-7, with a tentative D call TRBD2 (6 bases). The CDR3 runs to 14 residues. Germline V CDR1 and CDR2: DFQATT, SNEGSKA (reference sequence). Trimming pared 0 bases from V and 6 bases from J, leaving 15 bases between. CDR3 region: CSAREGGRATEQYF. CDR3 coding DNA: TGCAGTGCTAGAGAGGGGGGAAGGGCAACCGAGCAGTACTTC.

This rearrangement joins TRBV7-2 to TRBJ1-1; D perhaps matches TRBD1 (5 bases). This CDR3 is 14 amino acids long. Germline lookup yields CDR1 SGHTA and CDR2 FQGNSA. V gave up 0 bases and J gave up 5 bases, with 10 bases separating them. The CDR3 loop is CASSLAGLWTEAFF. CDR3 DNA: TGTGCCAGCAGCTTAGCGGGGCTATGGACTGAAGCTTTCTTT.

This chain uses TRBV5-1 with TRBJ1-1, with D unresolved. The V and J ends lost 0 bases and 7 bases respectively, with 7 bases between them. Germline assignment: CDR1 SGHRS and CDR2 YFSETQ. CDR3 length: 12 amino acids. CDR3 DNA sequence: TGCGCCAGCAGCTTGGAGTCGGGTGAAGCTTTCTTT. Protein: CASSLESGEAFF. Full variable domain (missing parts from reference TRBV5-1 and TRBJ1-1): KAGVTQTPRYLIKTRGQQVTLSCSPISGHRSVSWYQQTPGQGLQFLFEYFSETQRNKGNFPGRFSGRQFSNSRSEMNVSTLELGDSALYLCASSLESGEAFFGQGTRLTVV.

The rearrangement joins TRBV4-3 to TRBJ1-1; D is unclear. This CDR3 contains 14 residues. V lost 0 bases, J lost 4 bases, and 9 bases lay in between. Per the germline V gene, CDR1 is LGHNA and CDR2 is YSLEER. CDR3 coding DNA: TGCGCCAGCAGCCAAGAGCCGGGCGGCACTGAAGCTTTCTTT. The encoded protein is CASSQEPGGTEAFF.

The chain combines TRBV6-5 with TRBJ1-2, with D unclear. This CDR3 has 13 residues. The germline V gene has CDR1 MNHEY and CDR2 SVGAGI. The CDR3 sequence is CTARATANYGYTF. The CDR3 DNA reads TGTACCGCCCGGGCCACAGCTAACTATGGCTACACCTTC.

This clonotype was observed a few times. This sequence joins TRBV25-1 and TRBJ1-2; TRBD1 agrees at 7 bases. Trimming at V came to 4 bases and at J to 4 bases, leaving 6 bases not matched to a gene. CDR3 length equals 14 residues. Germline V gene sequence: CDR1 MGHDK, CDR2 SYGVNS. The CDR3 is CASSGRQGTYGYTF. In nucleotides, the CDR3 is TGTGCCAGCAGTGGACGACAGGGAACCTATGGCTACACCTTC.

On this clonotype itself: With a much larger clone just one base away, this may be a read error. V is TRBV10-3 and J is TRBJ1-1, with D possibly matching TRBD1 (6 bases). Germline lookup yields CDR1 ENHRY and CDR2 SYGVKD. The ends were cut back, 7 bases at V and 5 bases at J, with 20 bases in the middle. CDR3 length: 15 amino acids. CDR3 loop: CAITFGGQSRTEAFF. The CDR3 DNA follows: TGTGCCATCACCTTTGGCGGACAGAGTAGGACTGAAGCTTTCTTT.

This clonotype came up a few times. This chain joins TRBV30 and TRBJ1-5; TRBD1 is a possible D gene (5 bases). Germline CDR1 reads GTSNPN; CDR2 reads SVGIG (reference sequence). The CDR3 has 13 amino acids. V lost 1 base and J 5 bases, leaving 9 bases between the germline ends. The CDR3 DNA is TGTGCCTGGAGTGCGCAAGGGGATCAGCCCCAGCATTTT. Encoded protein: CAWSAQGDQPQHF. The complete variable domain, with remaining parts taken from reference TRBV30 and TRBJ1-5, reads SQTIHQWPATLVQPVGSPLSLECTVEGTSNPNLYWYRQAAGRGLQLLFYSVGIGQISSEVPQNLSASRPQDRQFILSSKKLLLSDSGFYLCAWSAQGDQPQHFGDGTRLSIL.

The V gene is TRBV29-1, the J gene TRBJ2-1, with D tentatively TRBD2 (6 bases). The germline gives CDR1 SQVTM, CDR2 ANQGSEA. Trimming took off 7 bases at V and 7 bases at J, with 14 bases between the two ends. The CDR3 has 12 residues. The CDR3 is CSDREVGNEQFF. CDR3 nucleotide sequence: TGCAGCGATAGGGAGGTGGGGAATGAGCAGTTCTTC.

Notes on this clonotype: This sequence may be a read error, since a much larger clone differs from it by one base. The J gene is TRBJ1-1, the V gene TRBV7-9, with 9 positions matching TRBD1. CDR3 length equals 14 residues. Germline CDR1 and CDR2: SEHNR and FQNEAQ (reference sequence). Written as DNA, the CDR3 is TGTGCCAGCAGCTCAGGACAGGGGAACACTGAAGTTTTCTTT. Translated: CASSSGQGNTEVFF.

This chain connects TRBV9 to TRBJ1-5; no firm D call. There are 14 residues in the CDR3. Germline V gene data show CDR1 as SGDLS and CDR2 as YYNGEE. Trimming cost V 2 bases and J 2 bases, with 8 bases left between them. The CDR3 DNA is TGTGCCAGCAGCGTTGACAATGGCAATCAGCCCCAGCATTTT. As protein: CASSVDNGNQPQHF.

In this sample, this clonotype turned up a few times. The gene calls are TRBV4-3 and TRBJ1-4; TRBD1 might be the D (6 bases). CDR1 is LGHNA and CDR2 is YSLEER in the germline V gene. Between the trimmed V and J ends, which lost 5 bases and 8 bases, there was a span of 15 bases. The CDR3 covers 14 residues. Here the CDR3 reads CASSSTGPSEKLFF. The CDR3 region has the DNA TGCGCCAGCAGCTCTACAGGGCCATCAGAAAAACTGTTTTTT.

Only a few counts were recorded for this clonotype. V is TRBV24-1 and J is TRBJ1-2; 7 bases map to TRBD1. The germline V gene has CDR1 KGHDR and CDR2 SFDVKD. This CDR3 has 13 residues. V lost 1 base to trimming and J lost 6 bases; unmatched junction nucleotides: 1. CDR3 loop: CATSDLGGDGYTF. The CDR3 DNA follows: TGTGCCACCAGTGATTTAGGGGGCGATGGCTACACCTTC.

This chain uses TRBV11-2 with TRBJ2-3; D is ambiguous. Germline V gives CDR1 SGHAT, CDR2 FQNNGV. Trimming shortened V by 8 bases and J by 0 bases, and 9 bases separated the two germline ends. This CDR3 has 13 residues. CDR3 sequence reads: CASWKGSTDTQYF. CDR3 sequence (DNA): TGTGCCAGCTGGAAAGGCAGCACAGATACGCAGTATTTT. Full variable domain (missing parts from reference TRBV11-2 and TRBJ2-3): EAGVAQSPRYKIIEKRQSVAFWCNPISGHATLYWYQQILGQGPKLLIQFQNNGVVDDSQLPKDRFSAERLKGVDSTLKIQPAKLEDSAVYLCASWKGSTDTQYFGPGTRLTVL.